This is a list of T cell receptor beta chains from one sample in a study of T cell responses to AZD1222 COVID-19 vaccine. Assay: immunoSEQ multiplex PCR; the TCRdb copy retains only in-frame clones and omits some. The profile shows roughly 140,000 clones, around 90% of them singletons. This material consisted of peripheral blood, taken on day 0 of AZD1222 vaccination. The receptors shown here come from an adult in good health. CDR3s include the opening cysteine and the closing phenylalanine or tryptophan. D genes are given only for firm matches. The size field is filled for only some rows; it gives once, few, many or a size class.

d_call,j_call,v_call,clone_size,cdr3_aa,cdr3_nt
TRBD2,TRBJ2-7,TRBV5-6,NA,CASNNLAGGVYEQYF,TGTGCCAGCAACAACCTAGCGGGAGGCGTGTACGAGCAGTACTTC
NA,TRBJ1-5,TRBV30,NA,CAWDLGQHNQPQHF,TGTGCCTGGGACCTCGGACAGCACAATCAGCCCCAGCATTTT
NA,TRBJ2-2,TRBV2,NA,CASSVGRVTGELFF,TGTGCCAGCAGTGTCGGGAGAGTCACCGGGGAGCTGTTTTTT
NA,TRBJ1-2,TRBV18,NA,CASSPGDNRVGGYTF,TGTGCCAGCTCACCTGGGGACAACCGGGTGGGAGGCTACACCTTC
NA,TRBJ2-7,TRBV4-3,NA,CASSQGPYEQYF,TGCGCCAGCAGCCAAGGGCCCTACGAGCAGTACTTC
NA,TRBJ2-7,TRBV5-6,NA,CASSLDQGSEQYF,TGTGCCAGCAGCTTGGATCAGGGGAGCGAGCAGTACTTC
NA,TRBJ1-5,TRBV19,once,CASSMYLGGGGQPQHF,TGTGCCAGTAGTATGTATTTAGGGGGAGGAGGACAGCCCCAGCATTTT
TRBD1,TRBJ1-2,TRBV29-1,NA,CSAEPGTGIGYTF,TGCAGCGCAGAACCCGGGACAGGGATTGGCTACACCTTC
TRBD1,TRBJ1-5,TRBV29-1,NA,CSVMLQGQGFLGNQPQHF,TGCAGCGTTATGCTCCAGGGACAGGGTTTTTTGGGCAATCAGCCCCAGCATTTT
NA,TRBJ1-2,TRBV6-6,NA,CASLQDGYTF,TGTGCCAGCCTACAGGATGGCTACACCTTC
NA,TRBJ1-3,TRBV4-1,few,CASSRGGLVYTGNTIYF,TGCGCCAGCAGCCGGGGGGGCTTGGTTTATACTGGAAACACCATATATTTT
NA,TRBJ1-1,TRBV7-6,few,CASSFVKGGEAFF,TGTGCCAGCAGCTTCGTGAAGGGAGGGGAAGCTTTCTTT
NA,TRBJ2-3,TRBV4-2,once,CASSQDRSTDTQYF,TGTGCCAGCAGCCAAGATAGGTCCACAGATACGCAGTATTTT
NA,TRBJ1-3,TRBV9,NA,CASSSRNTIYF,TGTGCCAGCAGCAGTCGAAACACCATATATTTT
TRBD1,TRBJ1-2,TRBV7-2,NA,CASSPSIAIPGQGNYGYTF,TGTGCCAGCAGCCCGAGTATAGCGATCCCCGGACAGGGAAACTATGGCTACACCTTC
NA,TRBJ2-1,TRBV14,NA,CASSQNEGFSYNEQFF,TGTGCCAGCAGCCAAAATGAGGGTTTCTCCTACAATGAGCAGTTCTTC
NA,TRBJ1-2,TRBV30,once,CAWTSMAGYGYTF,TGTGCCTGGACCTCAATGGCAGGGTATGGCTACACCTTC
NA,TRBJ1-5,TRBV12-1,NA,CASSTPGQGGIQPQHF,TGTGCCAGCAGCACCCCGGGACAGGGAGGGATCCAGCCCCAGCATTTT
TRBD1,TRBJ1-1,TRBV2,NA,CASRAGTGGRNTEAFF,TGTGCCAGCAGGGCCGGGACAGGGGGCAGGAACACTGAAGCTTTCTTT
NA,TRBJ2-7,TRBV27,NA,CASIAGPEQYF,TGTGCCAGCATTGCAGGTCCCGAGCAGTACTTC
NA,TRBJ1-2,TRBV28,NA,CASSSHSGANYGYTF,TGTGCCAGCAGTTCACACAGCGGGGCAAACTATGGCTACACCTTC
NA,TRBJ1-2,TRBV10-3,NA,CAISESGQGDGYTF,TGTGCCATCAGTGAGTCCGGGCAGGGTGATGGCTACACCTTC
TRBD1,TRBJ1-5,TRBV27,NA,CASSKTGTNQPQHF,TGTGCCAGCAGTAAGACAGGGACCAATCAGCCCCAGCATTTT
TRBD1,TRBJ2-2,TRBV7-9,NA,CASRPTGTGNTGELFF,TGTGCCAGCAGGCCGACCGGGACAGGGAACACCGGGGAGCTGTTTTTT
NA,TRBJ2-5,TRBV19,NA,CASSIRWGLETQYF,TGTGCCAGTAGTATCCGGTGGGGTCTAGAGACCCAGTACTTC
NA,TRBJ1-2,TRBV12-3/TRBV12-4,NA,CATGNVRGDGYTF,TGTGCCACCGGAAACGTTAGGGGAGATGGCTACACCTTC
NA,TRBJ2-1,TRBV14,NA,CASSPRALLNEQFF,TGTGCCAGCAGCCCGAGGGCCCTCCTCAATGAGCAGTTCTTC
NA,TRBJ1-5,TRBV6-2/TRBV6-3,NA,CASSQDNSNQPQHF,TGTGCCAGCAGTCAAGACAATAGCAATCAGCCCCAGCATTTT
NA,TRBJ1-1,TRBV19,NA,CASSIQGYTEAFF,TGTGCCAGTAGTATACAAGGGTACACTGAAGCTTTCTTT